The rows below give T cell receptor beta chains drawn from one sample of a study of Graves' ophthalmopathy and Graves' hyperthyroidism. One entry per CDR3 protein results from TCRdb running MiXCR on the multiplex PCR reads. The repertoire includes 650,000 to 800,000 distinct CDR3 sequences, 35% to 45% of them detected once, and under 3.5% sits in the top ten. Sequenced: peripheral blood. All receptors derive from an adult man with Graves' ophthalmopathy. Each CDR3 is given with its conserved first and last residue. Each record gives: CDR3 DNA, CDR3 protein, D gene, V gene, J gene, clone size. D genes are given only for firm matches. Size is stated for part of the rows, as once, few or many counts, or as a class when the clone is expanded.

CDR3nt: TGTGCCAGTACCGAGACAGGGGGCGAGCAGTACTTC
CDR3aa: CASTETGGEQYF
d_gene: TRBD1
v_gene: TRBV19
j_gene: TRBJ2-7
abundance: -

CDR3nt: TGCAGTGCAAATGACAGGGTCGGACGGGACATTCAGTACTTC
CDR3aa: CSANDRVGRDIQYF
d_gene: TRBD1
v_gene: TRBV20-1
j_gene: TRBJ2-4
abundance: -

CDR3nt: TGTGCCAGCAGCTCGACAGGGGGACATCAGCCCCAGCATTTT
CDR3aa: CASSSTGGHQPQHF
d_gene: TRBD1
v_gene: TRBV7-9
j_gene: TRBJ1-5
abundance: once

CDR3nt: TGTGCCATCAGTTCCGGTGACGAGTCACCCCTCCACTTT
CDR3aa: CAISSGDESPLHF
d_gene: -
v_gene: TRBV10-3
j_gene: TRBJ1-6
abundance: -

CDR3nt: TGTGCCAGCAGCATCGAACAGGGAACTATGAACACTGAAGCTTTCTTT
CDR3aa: CASSIEQGTMNTEAFF
d_gene: -
v_gene: TRBV12-3/TRBV12-4
j_gene: TRBJ1-1
abundance: -

CDR3nt: TGTGCCAGCAGTGAAGCGGTCAGGCTAGATAGCAATCAGCCCCAGCATTTT
CDR3aa: CASSEAVRLDSNQPQHF
d_gene: -
v_gene: TRBV6-1
j_gene: TRBJ1-5
abundance: few

CDR3nt: TGCAGCGTCCTTTTTGAGGGGGCGCAGGGCAATCAGCCCCAGCATTTT
CDR3aa: CSVLFEGAQGNQPQHF
d_gene: TRBD1
v_gene: TRBV29-1
j_gene: TRBJ1-5
abundance: many

CDR3nt: TGTGCCAGCGGCTGGGGACAGAATTCACCCCTCCACTTT
CDR3aa: CASGWGQNSPLHF
d_gene: TRBD1
v_gene: TRBV7-3
j_gene: TRBJ1-6
abundance: -

CDR3nt: TGTGCCAGTAGTTCCACGACAGGGAGGGCGAACACCGGGGAGCTGTTTTTT
CDR3aa: CASSSTTGRANTGELFF
d_gene: -
v_gene: TRBV19
j_gene: TRBJ2-2
abundance: -

CDR3nt: TGCAGTGCTAGAGATTGGGGACAGGGGACATTCGATAGCAATCAGCCCCAGCATTTT
CDR3aa: CSARDWGQGTFDSNQPQHF
d_gene: TRBD1
v_gene: TRBV20-1
j_gene: TRBJ1-5
abundance: few

CDR3nt: TGTGCCAGCAGCCAAGAACTTGGTGACAGGAGGTTAGAGACCCAGTACTTC
CDR3aa: CASSQELGDRRLETQYF
d_gene: -
v_gene: TRBV14
j_gene: TRBJ2-5
abundance: few

CDR3nt: TGTGCCAGCAGTCCGGAGGTGGCTAGCGGGAGGGGGGGCGAAGAGACCCAGTACTTC
CDR3aa: CASSPEVASGRGGEETQYF
d_gene: TRBD2
v_gene: TRBV12-3/TRBV12-4
j_gene: TRBJ2-5
abundance: -

CDR3nt: TGTGCCAGTAGTATAGAATCGGGACAGGCGGCAGATACGCAGTATTTT
CDR3aa: CASSIESGQAADTQYF
d_gene: TRBD1
v_gene: TRBV19
j_gene: TRBJ2-3
abundance: -

CDR3nt: TGTGCCAGCAGCCTGGTGTACAGGGACACTGAAGCTTTCTTT
CDR3aa: CASSLVYRDTEAFF
d_gene: -
v_gene: TRBV6-1
j_gene: TRBJ1-1
abundance: few

CDR3nt: TGCGCCAGCAGCGTCCCTTTACAGGAGCCAGATACGCAGTATTTT
CDR3aa: CASSVPLQEPDTQYF
d_gene: -
v_gene: TRBV5-1
j_gene: TRBJ2-3
abundance: -

CDR3nt: TGTGCCAGCAGCTTAAGGCCAGGCGCAGACCAAGGCTACACCTTC
CDR3aa: CASSLRPGADQGYTF
d_gene: -
v_gene: TRBV7-3
j_gene: TRBJ1-2
abundance: -

CDR3nt: TGCGCCAGCAGCCGCGAGGGGACAGGGGGCTCCCGAAAGAGCTCCTATAATTCACCCCTCCACTTT
CDR3aa: CASSREGTGGSRKSSYNSPLHF
d_gene: TRBD1
v_gene: TRBV10-1
j_gene: TRBJ1-6
abundance: -

CDR3nt: TGTGCCAGCAGCTCCCGGGCCCAGCATTTT
CDR3aa: CASSSRAQHF
d_gene: -
v_gene: TRBV5-4
j_gene: TRBJ1-5
abundance: -

CDR3nt: TGTGCCATCAGGGGGACAGGGGATCTGGAAGCTTTCTTT
CDR3aa: CAIRGTGDLEAFF
d_gene: TRBD1
v_gene: TRBV10-3
j_gene: TRBJ1-1
abundance: -

CDR3nt: TGCAGCGTTGGTTTGAAGACCCAGTACTTC
CDR3aa: CSVGLKTQYF
d_gene: -
v_gene: TRBV29-1
j_gene: TRBJ2-5
abundance: -

CDR3nt: TGTGCCAGCAGCTACACTCCCGGGACAGGGGTGATCGAGCAGTACTTC
CDR3aa: CASSYTPGTGVIEQYF
d_gene: TRBD1
v_gene: TRBV11-2
j_gene: TRBJ2-7
abundance: many

CDR3nt: TGCGCCACGTTACTAGCGGGGGCTACCGAGCAGTACTTC
CDR3aa: CATLLAGATEQYF
d_gene: TRBD2
v_gene: TRBV10-2
j_gene: TRBJ2-7
abundance: -

CDR3nt: TGTGCCAGCAGCCCCGGACGGCGGGATATGAAGGAGACCCAGTACTTC
CDR3aa: CASSPGRRDMKETQYF
d_gene: -
v_gene: TRBV11-2
j_gene: TRBJ2-5
abundance: -

CDR3nt: TGTGCCAGCAGGCCGACATCTTTC
CDR3aa: CASRPTSF
d_gene: -
v_gene: TRBV2
j_gene: TRBJ2-5
abundance: -